The 3 T cell receptor beta chains presented below share a single source sample, sequenced in a study of OX40 agonist ivuxolimab in advanced cancers. Clones were read by immunoSEQ multiplex PCR, and TCRdb kept only the in-frame ones, dropping some. Of some 42,000 clones listed, roughly nine tenths are singletons. Source: CD4+ or CD8+ T cells sorted from blood, taken in a trial of the OX40 agonist ivuxolimab. These receptors were taken from an adult with an advanced solid tumor such as melanoma, head and neck, liver or kidney cancer.

V is TRBV7-2 and J is TRBJ2-5, with 7 bases matching TRBD2. Germline CDR1 is SGHTA and CDR2 is FQGNSA. The V segment lost 4 bases and the J segment 3 bases; nucleotides outside the gene matches: 5. The CDR3 is made up of 14 amino acids. The CDR3 nucleotides are TGTGCCAGCAGCTCAATGGGGGGGGAAGAGACCCAGTACTTC. This translates into CASSSMGGEETQYF.

Remarks on this clone: Other DNA sequences in this specimen translate into the identical CDR3. The chain employs TRBV7-9 and TRBJ2-2; perhaps TRBD2 as D (7 bases). V lost 6 bases and J lost 4, with 15 bases in between. The CDR3 loop spans 15 amino acids. Germline values: CDR1 SEHNR, CDR2 FQNEAQ (reference sequence). The CDR3: CASRRRGAGTGELFF. The CDR3 nucleotides read TGTGCCAGCAGGCGTCGGGGGGCTGGCACCGGGGAGCTGTTTTTT.

The V call is TRBV7-9, the J call TRBJ2-2, with 7 bases fitting TRBD2. The junction had 4 bases not matched to a gene; V was cut back by 2 bases and J by 1 base. The CDR3 runs 16 residues. Germline V gene lookup returns CDR1 SEHNR and CDR2 FQNEAQ (reference sequence). Here the CDR3 reads CASSLNPSGNTGELFF. The DNA for the CDR3 is TGTGCCAGCAGCTTAAATCCTAGCGGGAACACCGGGGAGCTGTTTTTT. Full variable domain (remainder filled in from reference TRBV7-9 and TRBJ2-2): DTGVSQNPRHKITKRGQNVTFRCDPISEHNRLYWYRQTLGQGPEFLTYFQNEAQLEKSRLLSDRFSAERPKGSFSTLEIQRTEQGDSAMYLCASSLNPSGNTGELFFGEGSRLTVL.